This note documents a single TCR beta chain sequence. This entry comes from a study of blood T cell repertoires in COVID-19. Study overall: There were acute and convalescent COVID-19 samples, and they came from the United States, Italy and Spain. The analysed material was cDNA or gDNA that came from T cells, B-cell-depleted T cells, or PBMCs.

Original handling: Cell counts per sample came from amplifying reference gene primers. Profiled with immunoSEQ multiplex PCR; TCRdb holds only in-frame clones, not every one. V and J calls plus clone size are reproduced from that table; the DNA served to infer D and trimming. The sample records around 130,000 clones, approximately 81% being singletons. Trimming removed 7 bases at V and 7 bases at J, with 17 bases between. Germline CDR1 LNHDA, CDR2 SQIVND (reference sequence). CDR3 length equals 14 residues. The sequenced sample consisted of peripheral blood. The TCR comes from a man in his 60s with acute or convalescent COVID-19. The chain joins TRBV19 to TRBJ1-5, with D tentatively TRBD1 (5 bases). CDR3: CASNVGKGAQPQHF. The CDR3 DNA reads TGTGCCAGTAATGTGGGAAAAGGGGCACAGCCCCAGCATTTT.